These T cell receptor beta chains were read from a single sample in a study of blood T cell repertoires in COVID-19. TCRdb keeps only in-frame clones here, not all; method: immunoSEQ multiplex PCR. The table has roughly 250,000 clones, over 90% seen once. Sequencing input: peripheral blood. Source of these receptors: a man aged 25 to 45 with COVID-19, enrolled during active disease. The CDR3 runs from the conserved cysteine through the conserved F or W. Fields, in order: D gene, J gene, V gene, clone size, CDR3 DNA, CDR3 protein. A D gene is named only where the DNA matches it firmly. Clone sizes are given selectively: once, few, many, or a class where the clone is expanded.

NA TRBJ1-6 TRBV6-5 NA TGTGCCAGCAGTTACTCCCTCAGAAGCTATAATTCACCCCTCCACTTT CASSYSLRSYNSPLHF
TRBD1 TRBJ1-1 TRBV20-1 NA TGCAGTGCTAGTCCAAACAGGGGGCGGGTGGCTGAAGCTTTCTTT CSASPNRGRVAEAFF
NA TRBJ2-5 TRBV6-5 once TGTGCCAGCAGTTACTCAGGGAGAGAGACCCAGTACTTC CASSYSGRETQYF
TRBD1 TRBJ1-2 TRBV30 NA TGTGCCTGGATTCAGGGGGCGTGGGGCTACACCTTC CAWIQGAWGYTF
NA TRBJ1-6 TRBV27 few TGTGCCAGCAGTTTACGGAGCTCCTATAATTCACCCCTCCACTTT CASSLRSSYNSPLHF
TRBD1 TRBJ2-1 TRBV6-2/TRBV6-3 NA TGTGCCAGCAGTTACAGGGGGCTCAACAGGGCCCTCAATGAGCAGTTCTTC CASSYRGLNRALNEQFF
TRBD1 TRBJ2-1 TRBV18 few TGTGCCAGCTCACCATACAGGGGGCAGGCCAACGAGCAGTTCTTC CASSPYRGQANEQFF
NA TRBJ1-5 TRBV7-2 NA TGTGCCAGCAGCCTAGTGGGGGCTGGAGGCAATCAGCCCCAGCATTTT CASSLVGAGGNQPQHF
NA TRBJ2-7 TRBV15 once TGTGCCACCAGCAGAGATAGAAACGAGCAGTACTTC CATSRDRNEQYF
TRBD1 TRBJ1-2 TRBV6-5 NA TGTGCCAGCACCACCGCAGGGGGCGTGTGGGGCTACACCTTC CASTTAGGVWGYTF
NA TRBJ1-5 TRBV6-5 NA TGTGCCAGCAGTTTCCGGTCCGATCAGCCCCAGCATTTT CASSFRSDQPQHF
NA TRBJ2-6 TRBV30 once TGTGCCTGGAGTCGGGAAAATGGGGCCAACGTCCTGACTTTC CAWSRENGANVLTF
TRBD1 TRBJ1-2 TRBV6-5 NA TGTGCCAGCAGTAAGACAACACAGGGGGCTGGCGGCTACACCTTC CASSKTTQGAGGYTF
NA TRBJ1-5 TRBV5-1 NA TGCGCCAGCAGCGCCCAAGGGGCGGATAATCAGCCCCAGCATTTT CASSAQGADNQPQHF
NA TRBJ1-1 TRBV4-2 few TGTGCCAGCAGCCAAGAAGCGAACACTGAAGCTTTCTTT CASSQEANTEAFF
TRBD1 TRBJ1-1 TRBV6-5 NA TGTGCCAGCAGTTACTCGCGGGACAGAGGGACTGAAGCTTTCTTT CASSYSRDRGTEAFF
TRBD1 TRBJ2-7 TRBV19 NA TGTGCCAGTAGTTCGACAGGGGGAATTTACGAGCAGTACTTC CASSSTGGIYEQYF
TRBD2 TRBJ2-5 TRBV4-1 NA TGCGCCAGCAGCGGCGGGACTAGCGGGGGGGTACAAGAGACCCAGTACTTC CASSGGTSGGVQETQYF
NA TRBJ1-3 TRBV4-2 NA TGTGCCAGCAGCAGAAGGGGCCTTGGAAACACCATATATTTT CASSRRGLGNTIYF
NA TRBJ2-3 TRBV5-4 NA TGTGCCAGCAGCTCTAGCACAGATACGCAGTATTTT CASSSSTDTQYF
NA TRBJ2-1 TRBV28 few TGTGCCAGCAGTTCCAGCGGCGAGCCGAGCTCCTACAATGAGCAGTTCTTC CASSSSGEPSSYNEQFF
NA TRBJ1-4 TRBV19 NA TGTGCCACCACACAGACAGCTAATGAAAAACTGTTTTTT CATTQTANEKLFF
TRBD1 TRBJ1-1 TRBV5-1 NA TGCGCCAGCAGCTCAAGAACTTACAGGGGGGATAGGAACACTGAAGCTTTCTTT CASSSRTYRGDRNTEAFF
TRBD1 TRBJ2-4 TRBV6-5 NA TGTGCCAGCAAATCCCCGGGACAGGGGTATGTCATTCAGTACTTC CASKSPGQGYVIQYF
TRBD1 TRBJ1-1 TRBV6-5 NA TGTGCCAGCAGCGGACAGGGTTCGAACACTGAAGCTTTCTTT CASSGQGSNTEAFF
NA TRBJ1-5 TRBV5-5 NA TGTGCCAGCAGCTTGGACATTAATCAGCCCCAGCATTTT CASSLDINQPQHF
TRBD1 TRBJ1-4 TRBV6-5 NA TGTGCCAGCAGTCCACTACAGGGGGCGAATGAAAAACTGTTTTTT CASSPLQGANEKLFF
NA TRBJ1-2 TRBV3-1/TRBV3-2 NA TGTGCCAGCAGCCAAGACGAGGCAGGGTCTGGGTATGGCTACACCTTC CASSQDEAGSGYGYTF
TRBD2 TRBJ2-1 TRBV12-5 NA TGTGCTAGTGGTTTGGAACTAGCGGGGAATGAGCAGTTCTTC CASGLELAGNEQFF
TRBD2 TRBJ2-1 TRBV5-1 NA TGCGCCAGCAGCTTGGGGATCGGGACTAGCCCCTCCAATGAGCAGTTCTTC CASSLGIGTSPSNEQFF
NA TRBJ2-1 TRBV6-1 NA TGTGCCAGCAGTGAAATGGCGCGGGATGAGCAGTTCTTC CASSEMARDEQFF
TRBD1 TRBJ2-5 TRBV2 NA TGTGCCAGCAGTGCGACAGGGGGATCAGAGACCCAGTACTTC CASSATGGSETQYF
TRBD1 TRBJ2-7 TRBV27 NA TGTGCCAGCAGACACCGCGGACAGGGCCTTCTTCTCTCCTACGAGCAGTACTTC CASRHRGQGLLLSYEQYF
TRBD2 TRBJ2-3 TRBV2 NA TGTGCCAGCAGTGAGGTCGGGCGGGGGAGCCCCACAGATACGCAGTATTTT CASSEVGRGSPTDTQYF
TRBD1 TRBJ1-5 TRBV10-3 once TGTGCCATCAGTGACGACAGGGGTGGCAATCAGCCCCAGCATTTT CAISDDRGGNQPQHF
TRBD2 TRBJ2-5 TRBV6-4 NA TGTGCCAGCTCTACCTCCAGCGGGACCCAAGAGACCCAGTACTTC CASSTSSGTQETQYF
NA TRBJ2-6 TRBV2 NA TGTGCCAGCAGTGACAGGGATGGGGCCAACGTCCTGACTTTC CASSDRDGANVLTF
TRBD1 TRBJ1-1 TRBV7-6 NA TGTGCCAGCAGCCTTAGACAGGGGGCGCCTGAAGCTTTCTTT CASSLRQGAPEAFF
NA TRBJ1-2 TRBV4-1 NA TGCGCCAGCAGCCAACTCCTCGGGGAGTCTGGCTACACCTTC CASSQLLGESGYTF
TRBD2 TRBJ2-5 TRBV4-2 NA TGTGCCAGCAGCCAGGAAGTGCGGGGGGAGACCCAGTACTTC CASSQEVRGETQYF
TRBD1 TRBJ1-1 TRBV27 NA TGTGCCAGCAGTCTGAGACAGGGGGGGACTGAAGCTTTCTTT CASSLRQGGTEAFF
TRBD2 TRBJ2-7 TRBV30 NA TGTGCCTGGAGTGTAATCGCTAACGGGGGGGACTACGAGCAGTACTTC CAWSVIANGGDYEQYF
TRBD1 TRBJ2-7 TRBV3-1/TRBV3-2 NA TGTGCCAGCAGCCGCACAGGGGGGAGAGAGCAGTACTTC CASSRTGGREQYF
NA TRBJ2-7 TRBV19 NA TGTGCCAGTAGTTTGGACAGCGCGTCCTACGAGCAGTACTTC CASSLDSASYEQYF
NA TRBJ1-1 TRBV3-1/TRBV3-2 NA TGTGCCAGCAGCCAAGATGGTCGGGTGACTGAAGCTTTCTTT CASSQDGRVTEAFF
NA TRBJ2-5 TRBV7-9 NA TGTGCCAGCAGCAGACAGGTGCCAGGAGAGACCCAGTACTTC CASSRQVPGETQYF
NA TRBJ2-6 TRBV28 NA TGTGCCAGCAGCCACCTTTCGGGCTCTGGGGCCAACGTCCTGACTTTC CASSHLSGSGANVLTF
NA TRBJ1-2 TRBV5-1 NA TGCGCCAGCAGCCCGGACAGCCTTAACTATGGCTACACCTTC CASSPDSLNYGYTF
NA TRBJ1-2 TRBV6-5 NA TGTGCCAGCAGTTCCACAACGGGAGGGGTGAGCGGCTACACCTTC CASSSTTGGVSGYTF
NA TRBJ1-1 TRBV12-5 NA TGTGCTAGTGGTTTGTCCCAGGGTTTGAACACTGAAGCTTTCTTT CASGLSQGLNTEAFF
TRBD2 TRBJ2-3 TRBV19 NA TGTGCCAGTAGTATTTCCAGCGGGGGGGCTGAGAGCACAGATACGCAGTATTTT CASSISSGGAESTDTQYF
NA TRBJ2-7 TRBV19 NA TGTGCCAGTAGTCTCAGGGGAAGAGAGTACGAGCAGTACTTC CASSLRGREYEQYF
TRBD1 TRBJ2-5 TRBV5-1 NA TGCGCCAGCAGCCCCGGGACAGGGGGGAGTGAGACCCAGTACTTC CASSPGTGGSETQYF
NA TRBJ1-5 TRBV6-2/TRBV6-3 once TGTGCCAGCAGTGCCTTAACAGGGAGGGTCAATCAGCCCCAGCATTTT CASSALTGRVNQPQHF
NA TRBJ1-1 TRBV5-1 NA TGCGCCAGCAGCCGGGGCCTACAGGGGAACACTGAAGCTTTCTTT CASSRGLQGNTEAFF
NA TRBJ2-1 TRBV7-6 NA TGTGCCAGCAGCTTAGCGGGGGCTTCCTACAATGAGCAGTTCTTC CASSLAGASYNEQFF
NA TRBJ2-5 TRBV27 NA TGTGCCAGCAGTTTAGTTCAGGGGCAGTCGGAGACCCAGTACTTC CASSLVQGQSETQYF